This T cell receptor beta chain is drawn from a study of shared clonotypes between healthy human individuals. Study-level findings and limits: Clonotypes that were shared across a handful of donors made up around 4.6% of naive CD4 clonotypes.

The CDR3 is made up of 16 amino acids. Germline loops: CDR1 SEHNR, CDR2 FQNEAQ (reference sequence). The trim removed 7 bases at V and 3 bases at J, leaving 13 bases unmatched. Here immunoSEQ multiplex PCR was the method, and the copy in TCRdb shows in-frame clones only, minus some. The sample yields roughly 2.5 million clones, approximately 92% seen once. Of note for this clone: Antigen specificity is unknown.

This sequence was found in a man between 18 and 29 years old in good health. Sequenced input: naive CD4+ T cells sorted from blood. The subset denotes: CD45RA+ positively selected. This chain connects TRBV7-9 to TRBJ2-3; TRBD1 aligns across 7 bases. CDR3 nucleotide sequence: TGTGCCAGCAACAATTTAGTAGGGGGCCGGACAGATACGCAGTATTTT. Amino acid sequence: CASNNLVGGRTDTQYF. Looking up the rest from reference TRBV7-9 and TRBJ2-3 gives the full variable domain: DTGVSQNPRHKITKRGQNVTFRCDPISEHNRLYWYRQTLGQGPEFLTYFQNEAQLEKSRLLSDRFSAERPKGSFSTLEIQRTEQGDSAMYLCASNNLVGGRTDTQYFGPGTRLTVL.